The 29 T cell receptor beta chains listed next were all sequenced from one sample in a study of Ad26.COV2.S vaccination and SARS-CoV-2 variants. Profiled with immunoSEQ multiplex PCR; TCRdb holds only in-frame clones, not every one. The sample holds 330,000 or so clones, under 90% seen once. Indicated treatment: some 20 received Ad26.COV2.S at low or high dose, single or two shots; roughly five received placebo; per-sample allocation not given. At day 63 after the first vaccine or placebo injection, samples were drawn. The material was peripheral blood, obtained in a trial of Ad26.COV2.S vaccine versus placebo. The source is a person aged 18-65 years who received the Ad26.COV2.S COVID-19 vaccine or a placebo.

This sequence joins TRBV7-9 and TRBJ2-7; a weak D match, TRBD2 (6 bases). V was trimmed by 2 bases and J by 3 bases, leaving 8 bases between them. The CDR3 sequence is 13 residues long. The germline CDR1 and CDR2 sequences are SEHNR and FQNEAQ (reference sequence). DNA of the CDR3: TGTGCCAGCAGCTTACCCGGGAGCTACGAGCAGTACGTC. Protein: CASSLPGSYEQYV.

The chain uses TRBV19 and TRBJ1-5; possibly TRBD1 for D (5 bases). V was trimmed by 5 bases and J by 2 bases, leaving 19 bases between them. CDR1 is LNHDA, CDR2 SQIVND, per germline (reference sequence). This CDR3 has 17 residues. The CDR3 nucleotides read TGTGCCAGTAGTTCCCGTCCTAGCGGGGCCCGCAATCAGCCCCAGCATTTT. Translation: CASSSRPSGARNQPQHF.

The chain uses TRBV5-6 and TRBJ1-5; D remains unclear. CDR3 length: 15 residues. The V gene's germline CDR1 is SGHDT and CDR2 YYEEEE. Trimming shortened V by 0 bases and J by 5 bases, and 12 bases separated the two germline ends. CDR3 bases: TGTGCCAGCAGCTTGGGGACGGGCTTACATCAGCCCCAGCATTTT. Amino acid sequence: CASSLGTGLHQPQHF.

This chain links TRBV9 with TRBJ1-4; no firm D call. The CDR3 is 14 residues long. In germline, CDR1 is SGDLS, CDR2 YYNGEE. Trimming removed 4 bases from V and 5 bases from J, with 12 bases in between. In DNA, the CDR3 is TGTGCCAGCAGCCCACAAGCAGAGAATGAAAAACTGTTTTTT. Translating it yields CASSPQAENEKLFF.

This clone was detected once. The V gene is TRBV27, the J gene TRBJ2-3; possible D gene TRBD2, 5 bases. Germline V lookup: CDR1 MNHEY, CDR2 SMNVEV (reference sequence). This CDR3 is 16 amino acids long. V gave up 0 bases and J gave up 6 bases, with 16 bases separating them. The CDR3 region is CASSLSSGVFTDTQYF. The CDR3 nucleotides are TGTGCCAGCAGTTTATCCTCCGGGGTTTTTACGGATACGCAGTATTTT.

The chain recombines TRBV2 with TRBJ2-5; 8 nucleotides align to TRBD2. Germline loops: CDR1 SNHLY, CDR2 FYNNEI. Trimming removed 2 bases from V and 5 bases from J; junction bases left unmatched: 16. The CDR3 is 18 residues long. CDR3 in amino acids: CASSELQEGAGVGETQYF. CDR3 DNA: TGTGCCAGCAGTGAACTTCAGGAGGGAGCGGGGGTGGGTGAGACCCAGTACTTC.

The gene calls are TRBV3-1 (or the pseudogene TRBV3-2) and TRBJ1-1; no definite D call. Deletions cut 6 bases from V and 3 bases from J, with 20 bases between. Germline-derived CDR1 and CDR2 are LGHDT and YNNKEL (reference sequence). The CDR3 is made up of 16 amino acids. The CDR3 sequence is CASSLIGVLGYTEAFF. The CDR3 DNA reads as TGTGCCAGCAGTCTAATCGGTGTCTTAGGGTACACTGAAGCTTTCTTT.

The genes are TRBV9 and TRBJ1-6; 7 positions agree with TRBD1. The germline gives CDR1 SGDLS, CDR2 YYNGEE. Trimming took 3 bases from V and 10 from J; bases not matched to a gene: 1. CDR3 length: 12 amino acids. CDR3 residues: CASSGQGSPLHF. As DNA, the CDR3 is TGTGCCAGCAGCGGACAGGGATCACCCCTCCACTTT.

The rearrangement joins TRBV27 to TRBJ1-1, with 9 bases that match TRBD1. The CDR3 is 18 amino acids. Germline V lookup: CDR1 MNHEY, CDR2 SMNVEV (reference sequence). The ends lost 4 bases at V and 1 base at J; junction bases unmatched: 13. In DNA, the CDR3 is TGTGCCAGCAGTTCGCCTCGGACAGGGGCTGGTACGAACACTGAAGCTTTCTTT. It specifies CASSSPRTGAGTNTEAFF.

The chain has TRBV30 and TRBJ1-2, with D perhaps matching TRBD1 (5 bases). Trimming took off 2 bases at V and 4 bases at J, with 11 bases between the two ends. Germline-derived CDR1 and CDR2 are GTSNPN and SVGIG (reference sequence). The CDR3 has 13 residues. In DNA form, the CDR3 reads TGTGCCTGGAGTTGGGGGAGACCCTATGGCTACACCTTC. Translating gives CAWSWGRPYGYTF.

The chain has TRBV10-3 and TRBJ1-1; D is perhaps TRBD1 (6 bases). The CDR3 sequence is 17 residues long. CDR1 is ENHRY and CDR2 is SYGVKD in the germline V gene. Trimming cost V 6 bases and J 2 bases, with 22 bases left between them. CDR3 sequence (DNA): TGTGCCATCAGGGAATTACAGGGTGTAACCGCTAACACTGAAGCTTTCTTT. Its translation is CAIRELQGVTANTEAFF.

V usage is TRBV9 and J usage is TRBJ2-1, with D uncertain. CDR1 is SGDLS, CDR2 YYNGEE, per germline. V gave up 0 bases and J gave up 3 bases, with 13 bases separating them. The CDR3 loop spans 16 amino acids. The DNA of the CDR3 is TGTGCCAGCAGCGTAGATATACGGCAGCTCTACAATGAGCAGTTCTTC. Residues: CASSVDIRQLYNEQFF.

This chain uses TRBV7-9 with TRBJ2-1; D unresolved. The CDR3 spans 15 residues. Germline V gives CDR1 SEHNR, CDR2 FQNEAQ (reference sequence). Trimming removed 2 bases from V and 4 bases from J, with 12 bases in between. The CDR3 loop is CASSLFGSTYNEQFF. The CDR3 DNA sequence: TGTGCCAGCAGCTTATTTGGTTCAACATACAATGAGCAGTTCTTC.

The chain combines TRBV7-7 with TRBJ1-2, with 10 bases that match TRBD1. CDR1 SSHAT and CDR2 FNYEAQ come from the germline V gene (reference sequence). This CDR3 has 14 residues. With V trimmed by 5 bases and J by 6 bases, 6 bases remained unmatched. The CDR3 is CASSQLTGGNGYTF. The DNA of the CDR3 is TGTGCCAGCAGCCAGCTGACAGGGGGCAATGGCTACACCTTC.

Written as DNA, the CDR3 is TGTGCCAGCAGCGACCGGCGAAGGACAGGGGTCAATCAGCCCCAGCATTTT. This encodes CASSDRRRTGVNQPQHF. The chain is built from TRBV5-6 and TRBJ1-5, with TRBD1 identical over 9 bases. CDR1 and CDR2 (germline): SGHDT, YYEEEE. Trimming removed 4 bases from V and 3 bases from J; junction bases left unmatched: 11. The CDR3 sequence is 17 residues long.

This chain uses TRBV7-2 with TRBJ1-6; D ambiguous. Germline values: CDR1 SGHTA, CDR2 FQGNSA. This CDR3 has 16 amino acids. V was clipped by 0 bases and J by 11 bases, with 17 bases between them. The CDR3 nucleotides read TGTGCCAGCAGCTTAGCGGCTGTCGGCTTCTGGGCACCCCTCCACTTT. Translating gives CASSLAAVGFWAPLHF. The entire variable domain, with the rest obtained from reference TRBV7-2 and TRBJ1-6, is as follows: GAGVSQSPSNKVTEKGKDVELRCDPISGHTALYWYRQSLGQGLEFLIYFQGNSAPDKSGLPSDRFSAERTGGSVSTLTIQRTQQEDSAVYLCASSLAAVGFWAPLHFGNGTRLTVT.

V and J are TRBV3-1 (or the pseudogene TRBV3-2) and TRBJ1-5, with D unclear. The CDR3 runs 15 residues. Trimming pared 4 bases from V and 6 bases from J, leaving 16 bases between. Germline CDR1 and CDR2: LGHDT and YNNKEL (reference sequence). This CDR3 is CASSPHPRSGQPQHF. CDR3 bases: TGTGCCAGCAGCCCCCATCCCAGGAGTGGTCAGCCCCAGCATTTT.

The chain employs TRBV19 and TRBJ2-3, with D possibly matching TRBD2 (6 bases). The CDR3 sequence is 14 residues long. In germline, CDR1 is LNHDA, CDR2 SQIVND (reference sequence). Trimming left V 9 bases short and J 1 base short, with 14 bases between. The CDR3 sequence: CASLRLDGTDTQYF. The CDR3 DNA follows: TGTGCCAGCCTGAGACTAGACGGCACAGATACGCAGTATTTT.

The chain has TRBV5-1 and TRBJ2-3, with 11 bases fitting TRBD2. J was trimmed by 4 bases and V by 3 bases; bases with no gene match: 4. Germline V gene sequence: CDR1 SGHRS, CDR2 YFSETQ. There are 15 residues in the CDR3. CDR3 region: CASSSLAGVPDTQYF. The DNA of the CDR3 is TGCGCCAGCAGCTCACTAGCGGGGGTTCCAGATACGCAGTATTTT.

The chain carries TRBV19 and TRBJ2-1, with TRBD1 matching 12 bases. The trim removed 6 bases at V and 7 bases at J, leaving 16 bases unmatched. Germline V gene lookup returns CDR1 LNHDA and CDR2 SQIVND (reference sequence). This CDR3 has 18 residues. CDR3 in amino acids: CASRKTAGTGGFGNEQFF. CDR3 DNA: TGTGCCAGTAGGAAGACCGCCGGGACAGGGGGCTTTGGGAATGAGCAGTTCTTC.

This clone was picked up one time. The sample carries other DNA sequences with the same CDR3. The chain joins TRBV12-3 or TRBV12-4 to TRBJ1-5; no definite D call. CDR3 length: 12 residues. Trimming removed 1 base at V and 6 bases at J, with 4 bases between. The CDR3 DNA follows: TGTGCCAGCAGTTTAGGGGGTCAGCCCCAGCATTTT. Protein product: CASSLGGQPQHF.

The chain couples TRBV13 to TRBJ1-1; D not certain. The CDR3 is made up of 15 amino acids. Trimming left V 5 bases short and J 5 bases short, with 18 bases between. Germline CDR1 is PRHDT and CDR2 is FYEKMQ (reference sequence). CDR3 sequence (DNA): TGTGCCAGCAGCCTCACCCGTCGGGGTGGGACTGAAGCTTTCTTT. Protein sequence: CASSLTRRGGTEAFF. Full variable domain (missing parts from reference TRBV13 and TRBJ1-1): AAGVIQSPRHLIKEKRETATLKCYPIPRHDTVYWYQQGPGQDPQFLISFYEKMQSDKGSIPDRFSAQQFSDYHSELNMSSLELGDSALYFCASSLTRRGGTEAFFGQGTRLTVV.

The J gene is TRBJ1-2, the V gene TRBV6-5; possible D gene TRBD1, 6 bases. V lost 7 bases and J 4 bases, leaving 16 bases between the germline ends. This CDR3 spans 14 amino acids. The germline gives CDR1 MNHEY, CDR2 SVGAGI. The CDR3 loop is CASTEDRSFYGYTF. CDR3 in DNA: TGTGCCAGCACGGAGGACAGATCTTTCTATGGCTACACCTTC.

CDR3 residues: CASSLGPLGEQYF. CDR3 nucleotide sequence: TGTGCCAGCAGCTTAGGGCCCCTGGGAGAGCAGTACTTC. The chain joins TRBV5-6 to TRBJ2-7; no clear D. The CDR3 sequence is 13 residues long. Germline V CDR1 and CDR2: SGHDT, YYEEEE. Trimming pared 2 bases from V and 7 bases from J, leaving 13 bases between.

The rearrangement uses TRBV5-1 and TRBJ2-3; 11 nucleotides agree with TRBD1. Unmatched junction bases numbered 4, after V lost 0 bases and J lost 4 bases. The V gene's germline CDR1 is SGHRS and CDR2 YFSETQ. This CDR3 is 16 amino acids long. The CDR3 spells CASSLDGQGAADTQYF. The DNA for the CDR3 is TGCGCCAGCAGCTTGGATGGACAGGGGGCAGCAGATACGCAGTATTTT.

The chain uses TRBV5-4 and TRBJ1-4, with 9 bases identical to TRBD1. CDR3 length: 15 amino acids. The ends lost 4 bases at V and 0 bases at J; junction bases unmatched: 1. CDR1 is SGHNT, CDR2 YYREEE, per germline (reference sequence). This chain's CDR3 is CASSTGGATNEKLFF. CDR3 bases: TGTGCCAGCAGCACAGGGGGCGCAACTAATGAAAAACTGTTTTTT.

The gene calls are TRBV12-3 or TRBV12-4 and TRBJ1-5; D not certain. The V end was cut by 7 bases, the J end by 3 bases, with 7 bases between. The CDR3 consists of 12 residues. The DNA for the CDR3 is TGTGCCAGCAATTCAGTCAATCAGCCCCAGCATTTT. This sequence encodes CASNSVNQPQHF.

This chain connects TRBV27 to TRBJ1-4; D is unresolved. CDR3 length: 16 residues. Trimming took off 1 base at V and 0 bases at J, with 9 bases between the two ends. Germline lookup yields CDR1 MNHEY and CDR2 SMNVEV (reference sequence). CDR3 bases: TGTGCCAGCAGTTTATACTCGCCTGCAACTAATGAAAAACTGTTTTTT. Translated: CASSLYSPATNEKLFF.

This clone appeared a single time. This rearrangement joins TRBV5-6 to TRBJ2-7, with D perhaps matching TRBD2 (5 bases). V shed 4 bases and J shed 2 bases, with 10 bases lying between them. This CDR3 region has 13 residues. Germline V CDR1 and CDR2: SGHDT, YYEEEE. The DNA for the CDR3 is TGTGCCAGCAGCCCCGGGGTCCCCTACGAGCAGTACTTC. The encoded protein is CASSPGVPYEQYF.